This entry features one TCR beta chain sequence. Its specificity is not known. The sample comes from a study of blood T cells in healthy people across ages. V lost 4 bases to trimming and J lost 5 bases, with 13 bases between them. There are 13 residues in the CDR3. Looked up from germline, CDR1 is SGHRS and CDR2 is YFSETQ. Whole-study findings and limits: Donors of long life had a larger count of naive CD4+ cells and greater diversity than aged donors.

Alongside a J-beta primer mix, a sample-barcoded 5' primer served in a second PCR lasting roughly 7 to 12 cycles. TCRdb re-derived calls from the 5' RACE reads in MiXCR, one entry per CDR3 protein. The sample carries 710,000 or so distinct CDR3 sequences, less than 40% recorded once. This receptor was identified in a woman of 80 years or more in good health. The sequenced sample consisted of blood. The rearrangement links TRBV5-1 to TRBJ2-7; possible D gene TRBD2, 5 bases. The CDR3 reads CASSTGVSHEQYF. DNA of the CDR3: TGCGCCAGCAGCACCGGGGTTAGCCACGAGCAGTACTTC. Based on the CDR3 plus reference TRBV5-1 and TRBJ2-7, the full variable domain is KAGVTQTPRYLIKTRGQQVTLSCSPISGHRSVSWYQQTPGQGLQFLFEYFSETQRNKGNFPGRFSGRQFSNSRSEMNVSTLELGDSALYLCASSTGVSHEQYFGPGTRLTVT.